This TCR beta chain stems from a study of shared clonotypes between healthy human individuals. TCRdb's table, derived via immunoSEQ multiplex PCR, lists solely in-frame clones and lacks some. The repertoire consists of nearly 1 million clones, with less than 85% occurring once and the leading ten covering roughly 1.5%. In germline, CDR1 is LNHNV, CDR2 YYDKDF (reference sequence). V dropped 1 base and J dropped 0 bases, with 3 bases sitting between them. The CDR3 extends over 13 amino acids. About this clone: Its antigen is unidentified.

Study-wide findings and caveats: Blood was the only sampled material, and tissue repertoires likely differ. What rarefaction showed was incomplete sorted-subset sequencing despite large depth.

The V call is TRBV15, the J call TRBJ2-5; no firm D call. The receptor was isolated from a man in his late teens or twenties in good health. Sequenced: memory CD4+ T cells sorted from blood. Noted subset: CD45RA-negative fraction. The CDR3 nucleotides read TGTGCCACCAGCAGAGCCTACCAAGAGACCCAGTACTTC. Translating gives CATSRAYQETQYF.